Following are 2 T cell receptor beta chains from one sample sequenced in a study of blood T cell repertoires in COVID-19. TCRdb keeps only in-frame clones here, not all; method: immunoSEQ multiplex PCR. The repertoire holds roughly 230,000 clones, with about 80% as singletons. Sequencing was done on a sample of peripheral blood. Every receptor here comes from a man aged 50-60 years with active or convalescent COVID-19.

This sequence joins TRBV12-3 or TRBV12-4 and TRBJ1-2; D is unclear. CDR3 length equals 12 residues. V gave up 0 bases and J gave up 8 bases, with 7 bases separating them. The CDR3 loop reads CASSLAQAGYTF. In nucleotides, the CDR3 is TGTGCCAGCAGTTTAGCGCAGGCAGGCTACACCTTC.

V is TRBV2 and J is TRBJ2-5; 7 bases match TRBD1. After removal of 7 bases from V and 5 bases from J, the junction contained 13 bases not matched to a gene. CDR1 is SNHLY, CDR2 FYNNEI, per germline. The length of the CDR3 is 15 residues. The CDR3 protein is CASKADREGSETQYF. The CDR3 DNA reads TGTGCCAGCAAGGCCGACAGGGAAGGCTCGGAGACCCAGTACTTC.